The TCR beta chain under discussion was sequenced for a study of T-cell reconstitution after alpha-beta-depleted transplantation in children. V lost 6 bases and J lost 6, with 25 bases in between. Germline CDR1 and CDR2: DFQATT and SNEGSKA (reference sequence). The CDR3 is 16 residues long. This clonotype was counted only a few times. The antigen is unknown. Unique molecular identifiers were incorporated during preparation of the TCRbeta library. Using its own MiXCR run on the PCR reads, TCRdb lists one record per CDR3 protein. The repertoire consists of about 580,000 distinct CDR3 sequences, with about 21% occurring once and the leading ten covering 13% to 15%. Whole-study findings and limits: T cells produced anew were the main source of T-cell counts and diversity one year after transplant.

The clonotype originates from a boy under two years old who had a stem cell transplant for acute myeloid leukemia, so the T cells may come from the graft donor. The source material was PBMCs, mostly from graft donor cells, sampled 360 days after TCRalphabeta/CD19-depleted stem cell transplant. The chain is built from TRBV20-1 and TRBJ2-3; D tentatively fits TRBD1 or TRBD2 (5 bases each). CDR3 protein: CSASGEGTIKGDTQYF. The CDR3 nucleotides read TGCAGTGCATCCGGAGAGGGCACGATTAAGGGGGATACGCAGTATTTT.